These 23 T cell receptor beta chains were all obtained from the same sample, sequenced in a study of blood T cell repertoires in COVID-19. Repertoires were generated with immunoSEQ multiplex PCR, while TCRdb's copy carries only in-frame clones and drops some. The sample contains 110,000 to 150,000 clones, about 87% of which appear only once. Material for sequencing was peripheral blood. The receptors shown here come from a woman in her 50s with acute or convalescent COVID-19.

This clone showed up just once. The V and J genes are TRBV6-5 and TRBJ2-7, with 8 bases matching TRBD1. CDR1 is MNHEY and CDR2 is SVGAGI in the germline V gene. V dropped 5 bases and J dropped 0; count of bases not matched to a gene: 6. This CDR3 region has 15 residues. CDR3 region: CASSTGQGLSYEQYF. CDR3 sequence (DNA): TGTGCCAGCAGTACCGGACAGGGTCTCTCCTACGAGCAGTACTTC.

Of note for this clone: This sample also contains other DNA sequences that code for the same CDR3. The V and J genes are TRBV18 and TRBJ1-1; possibly TRBD1 for D (6 bases). Per germline, CDR1 KGHSH and CDR2 LQKENI. The V end was cut by 3 bases, the J end by 3 bases, with 8 bases between. The CDR3 runs to 13 residues. This chain's CDR3 is CASSPNRDTEAFF. The CDR3 bases are TGTGCCAGCTCACCCAACAGGGACACTGAAGCTTTCTTT. The full variable domain, its missing parts supplied by reference TRBV18 and TRBJ1-1, is NAGVMQNPRHLVRRRGQEARLRCSPMKGHSHVYWYRQLPEEGLKFMVYLQKENIIDESGMPKERFSAEFPKEGPSILRIQQVVRGDSAAYFCASSPNRDTEAFFGQGTRLTVV.

The chain joins TRBV18 to TRBJ1-1; D gene ambiguous. The CDR3 is 13 residues long. Germline V gene sequence: CDR1 KGHSH, CDR2 LQKENI. V was clipped by 0 bases and J by 3 bases, with 5 bases between them. For the CDR3, the DNA is TGTGCCAGCTCACCACCGGCAGACACTGAAGCTTTCTTT. Amino acid sequence: CASSPPADTEAFF.

CDR3: CASSIGGRSSTDTQYF. Here the CDR3 DNA reads TGTGCCAGTAGTATAGGGGGCAGGTCATCCACAGATACGCAGTATTTT. This sequence joins TRBV19 and TRBJ2-3; possible D gene TRBD1, 5 bases. Trimming cost V 1 base and J 2 bases, with 13 bases left between them. Germline V CDR1 and CDR2: LNHDA, SQIVND (reference sequence). This CDR3 spans 16 amino acids.

In regard to this clone: The junction differs from germline at one of its ends, possibly a read error. The chain carries TRBV11-2 and TRBJ2-1; the D is unclear. Germline loops: CDR1 SGHAT, CDR2 FQNNGV. This CDR3 region has 13 residues. Here the CDR3 DNA reads TGTGCCAGCAGCTTAATCCGCTACGATGAGCAGTTCTTC. Its translation is CASSLIRYDEQFF.

This chain links TRBV7-8 with TRBJ1-5; 9 nucleotides line up with TRBD1. V gave up 1 base and J gave up 0 bases; unmatched junction bases: 4. CDR1 is SGHVS and CDR2 is FQNEAQ in the germline V gene. This CDR3 is built from 17 residues. The CDR3 coding sequence is TGTGCCAGCAGCTTAGACAGGGGGCCTTATAGCAATCAGCCCCAGCATTTT. It encodes CASSLDRGPYSNQPQHF.

The V and J genes are TRBV19 and TRBJ1-6; 8 nucleotides align to TRBD1. The J segment lost 11 bases and the V segment lost 7 bases, leaving 13 bases of the junction unmatched. This CDR3 comprises 15 residues. The germline V gene has CDR1 LNHDA and CDR2 SQIVND (reference sequence). The chain's CDR3 is CASTHQGALSAPLHF. The CDR3 DNA reads as TGTGCCAGTACCCACCAGGGGGCCCTGTCTGCACCCCTCCACTTT.

The rearrangement uses TRBV11-2 and TRBJ2-1; 13 bases agree with TRBD2. The ends lost 5 bases at V and 7 bases at J; junction bases unmatched: 8. CDR3 length: 16 amino acids. The germline V gene encodes CDR1 SGHAT and CDR2 FQNNGV. DNA for the CDR3: TGTGCCAGCAGCCGACGACTAGCGGGAGGCTGGAATGAGCAGTTCTTC. Translated: CASSRRLAGGWNEQFF.

The chain joins TRBV29-1 to TRBJ2-7, with TRBD2 matching over 10 bases. CDR3 length: 16 amino acids. J was trimmed by 2 bases and V by 1 base; bases with no gene match: 8. Germline V lookup: CDR1 SQVTM, CDR2 ANQGSEA. DNA for the CDR3: TGCAGCGTTGAAGTCCCATCTAGCGGGAGCACCTACGAGCAGTACTTC. Amino acids: CSVEVPSSGSTYEQYF.

The chain uses TRBV6-5 and TRBJ1-2, with TRBD1 as a possible D gene (6 bases). Germline assignment: CDR1 MNHEY and CDR2 SVGAGI. CDR3 size: 13 residues. V lost 6 bases and J 6 bases, leaving 14 bases between the germline ends. The CDR3 DNA reads as TGTGCCAGCAGGAGACAGGTTATCGATGGCTACACCTTC. Amino acids: CASRRQVIDGYTF.

This chain joins TRBV15 and TRBJ1-1; the D is unclear. Between the trimmed V and J ends, which lost 0 bases and 1 base, there was a span of 6 bases. CDR1 is LNHNV, CDR2 YYDKDF, per germline (reference sequence). The CDR3 runs 14 residues. The DNA for the CDR3 is TGTGCCACCAGCAGAGATCGGAGGAACACTGAAGCTTTCTTT. Translating gives CATSRDRRNTEAFF.

In its sample, this clone was seen once. The chain couples TRBV6-5 to TRBJ2-7; D not resolved. There are 13 residues in the CDR3. The germline gives CDR1 MNHEY, CDR2 SVGAGI. V dropped 0 bases and J dropped 1 base, with 4 bases sitting between them. The CDR3 sequence is CASSYSASYEQYF. The DNA of the CDR3 is TGTGCCAGCAGTTACTCGGCTTCCTACGAGCAGTACTTC.

The genes are TRBV9 and TRBJ2-7; 8 bases match TRBD1. The ends lost 0 bases at V and 4 bases at J; junction bases unmatched: 9. Germline-derived CDR1 and CDR2 are SGDLS and YYNGEE. The CDR3 contains 16 residues. The CDR3 DNA is TGTGCCAGCAGCGTAGGAGGACAGGGTGATTTTTACGAGCAGTACTTC. Translation gives CASSVGGQGDFYEQYF.

The genes are TRBV6-5 and TRBJ2-2; D might be TRBD2 (7 bases). Trimming shortened V by 6 bases and J by 6 bases, and 17 bases separated the two germline ends. The CDR3 has 15 residues. Germline loops: CDR1 MNHEY, CDR2 SVGAGI. CDR3 region: CASRGGRRMSGELFF. The CDR3, as DNA: TGTGCCAGCAGGGGGGGGCGCAGAATGTCCGGGGAGCTGTTTTTT.

This rearrangement joins TRBV11-2 to TRBJ1-2, with unresolved D. Per the germline V gene, CDR1 is SGHAT and CDR2 is FQNNGV. This CDR3 spans 14 amino acids. V was shortened by 5 bases and J by 4 bases, with 14 bases between the two germline ends. CDR3 sequence (DNA): TGTGCCAGCAGCCCCGGTGGCAGCGCCTATGGCTACACCTTC. Its translation: CASSPGGSAYGYTF.

The chain employs TRBV7-2 and TRBJ1-5; 7 bases are shared with TRBD1. CDR1 SGHTA and CDR2 FQGNSA come from the germline V gene. The CDR3 length is 17 residues. Germline trimming cut 1 base from V and 0 bases from J; bases unmatched to any gene: 6. The CDR3 sequence is CASSLVTGPYSNQPQHF. DNA for the CDR3: TGTGCCAGCAGCTTAGTGACAGGGCCCTATAGCAATCAGCCCCAGCATTTT.

This chain joins TRBV28 and TRBJ1-4; D call uncertain. Germline V lookup: CDR1 MDHEN, CDR2 SYDVKM. The CDR3 contains 13 residues. Trimming stripped 5 bases from V and 7 bases from J, with 11 bases between. The CDR3 DNA reads TGTGCCAGCAGTCCCAGGTTGGCTGAAAAACTGTTTTTT. Its protein product is CASSPRLAEKLFF.

The J gene is TRBJ2-7, the V gene TRBV5-4; 8 nucleotides align to TRBD2. CDR1 is SGHNT, CDR2 YYREEE, per germline (reference sequence). The CDR3 has 16 amino acids. The J segment lost 2 bases and the V segment lost 1 base, leaving 8 bases of the junction unmatched. The CDR3 loop is CASSLYEVAGPYEQYF. For the CDR3, the DNA is TGTGCCAGCAGCTTGTACGAGGTAGCGGGGCCCTACGAGCAGTACTTC.

CDR3 region: CASSSGTGFLNYGYTF. The CDR3 nucleotides are TGTGCCAGCAGCTCCGGGACAGGTTTCTTAAACTATGGCTACACCTTC. The chain couples TRBV11-1 to TRBJ1-2, with 8 bases fitting TRBD1. With V trimmed by 4 bases and J by 2 bases, 9 bases remained unmatched. Germline CDR1 SGHAT, CDR2 FQDESV (reference sequence). CDR3 length: 16 residues.

The rearrangement uses TRBV28 and TRBJ1-1; a weak D match, TRBD1 (6 bases). The V gene's germline CDR1 is MDHEN and CDR2 SYDVKM. The CDR3 covers 16 residues. The ends were cut back, 4 bases at V and 4 bases at J, with 19 bases in the middle. The CDR3 region has the DNA TGTGCCAGCAGTTCCGGGACATTGTATCCCATCACTGAAGCTTTCTTT. It encodes CASSSGTLYPITEAFF.

This rearrangement joins TRBV9 to TRBJ1-2; D gene unclear. The CDR3 is made up of 15 amino acids. CDR1 is SGDLS, CDR2 YYNGEE, per germline. V lost 0 bases, J lost 0 bases, and 9 bases lay in between. The CDR3, as DNA: TGTGCCAGCAGCGTAGAGCTGGGCACTAACTATGGCTACACCTTC. It encodes CASSVELGTNYGYTF.

There are a few counts of this clone. This rearrangement joins TRBV6-5 to TRBJ2-7; 10 nucleotides match TRBD1. The germline gives CDR1 MNHEY, CDR2 SVGAGI. V lost 5 bases and J lost 4; bases outside the gene matches: 5. CDR3 size: 14 residues. In nucleotides, the CDR3 is TGTGCCAGCAGTACTCCGGGACAGGGGTACGAGCAGTACTTC. It specifies CASSTPGQGYEQYF.

J is TRBJ1-1 and V is TRBV4-1, with D possibly being TRBD1 (6 bases). Per the germline V gene, CDR1 is MGHRA and CDR2 is YSYEKL. This CDR3 has 17 residues. The germline V and J ends were trimmed by 1 base and 0 bases, with 15 bases remaining between them. The CDR3 loop is CASSQGLNDRMNTEAFF. In nucleotides, the CDR3 is TGCGCCAGCAGCCAAGGCCTTAACGACAGGATGAACACTGAAGCTTTCTTT.